This T cell receptor (beta chain) was profiled in a study of blood T cell repertoires in COVID-19. On the study more broadly: Both acute and convalescent COVID-19 samples were obtained from the United States, Italy and Spain. PBMCs, B-cell-depleted T cells, or T cells were the source of the cDNA or gDNA that made up the material.

Under the authors' procedure: How many nucleated cells were present was estimated from reference gene primer amplification. The data were produced by immunoSEQ multiplex PCR, yet TCRdb's version contains in-frame clones alone and is incomplete. The V and J calls and the clone size are those of that table, but D and trimming were determined from the DNA. The sample includes approximately 46,000 clones, about nine tenths seen only once; the top ten take about 16%. CDR1 is SGHAT and CDR2 is FQNNGV in the germline V gene. Trimming pared 3 bases from V and 2 bases from J, leaving 5 bases between. The CDR3 has 12 residues.

The sequenced sample was peripheral blood. The chain recombines TRBV11-2 with TRBJ2-7; the D is unclear. The sequence was obtained from a man aged 70 or older with active COVID-19. The CDR3 protein is CASSLATYEQYF. The CDR3 nucleotides are TGTGCCAGCAGCTTGGCAACCTACGAGCAGTACTTC.